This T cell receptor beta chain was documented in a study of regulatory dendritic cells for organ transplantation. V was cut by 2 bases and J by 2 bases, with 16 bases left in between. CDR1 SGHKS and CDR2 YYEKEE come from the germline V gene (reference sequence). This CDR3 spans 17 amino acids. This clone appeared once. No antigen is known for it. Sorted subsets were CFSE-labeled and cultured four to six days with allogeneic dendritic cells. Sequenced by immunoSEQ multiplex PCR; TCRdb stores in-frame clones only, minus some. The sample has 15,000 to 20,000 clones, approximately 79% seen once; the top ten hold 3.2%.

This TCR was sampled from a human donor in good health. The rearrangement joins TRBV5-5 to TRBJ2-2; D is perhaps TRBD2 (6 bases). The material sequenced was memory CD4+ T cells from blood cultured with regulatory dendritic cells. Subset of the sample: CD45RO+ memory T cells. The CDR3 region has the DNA TGTGCCAGCAGCTTCGGGACGGGAGCGGTTAACACCGGGGAGCTGTTTTTT. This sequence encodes CASSFGTGAVNTGELFF.